Listed below are T cell receptor beta chains from one sample, sequenced in a study of cytomegalovirus exposure and HLA in healthy donors. Here immunoSEQ multiplex PCR was the method, and the copy in TCRdb shows in-frame clones only, minus some. Of 200,000 or so clones listed, approximately 84% are singletons. The sequenced sample was PBMCs. The receptors come from a man in his late teens or twenties in good health and CMV-seropositive. Each CDR3 is given with its conserved first and last residue. Each record gives: V gene, J gene, clone size, CDR3 protein. Only part of the rows carry a size: once, few, many, or a class if the clone is expanded.

V gene: TRBV2
J gene: TRBJ2-1
clone size: -
CDR3 protein: CASSDPQRGFNEQFF

V gene: TRBV5-1
J gene: TRBJ2-2
clone size: -
CDR3 protein: CASSSPGTGGKAGELFF

V gene: TRBV11-2
J gene: TRBJ2-3
clone size: -
CDR3 protein: CASSLVLAADTQYF

V gene: TRBV11-2
J gene: TRBJ2-7
clone size: -
CDR3 protein: CASSSQGVSTYEQYF

V gene: TRBV28
J gene: TRBJ2-5
clone size: once
CDR3 protein: CASSPSGRVVQTQYF

V gene: TRBV6-4
J gene: TRBJ1-3
clone size: -
CDR3 protein: CASRTQGNTIYF

V gene: TRBV7-9
J gene: TRBJ2-1
clone size: -
CDR3 protein: CASSLSESSYNEQFF

V gene: TRBV9
J gene: TRBJ2-1
clone size: -
CDR3 protein: CASSVASSSYNEQFF

V gene: TRBV5-1
J gene: TRBJ2-7
clone size: -
CDR3 protein: CASSLTGGTYEQYF

V gene: TRBV4-1
J gene: TRBJ2-2
clone size: -
CDR3 protein: CASSQPGTSGNTGELFF

V gene: TRBV7-2
J gene: TRBJ2-3
clone size: -
CDR3 protein: CASSLGRTDTQYF

V gene: TRBV25-1
J gene: TRBJ1-3
clone size: few
CDR3 protein: CASRSGTAGNTIYF

V gene: TRBV11-2
J gene: TRBJ2-5
clone size: -
CDR3 protein: CASSQIRGWETQYF

V gene: TRBV5-4
J gene: TRBJ2-1
clone size: -
CDR3 protein: CASSSLAGERYNEQFF

V gene: TRBV6-6
J gene: TRBJ2-1
clone size: -
CDR3 protein: CASSYSTGRNGNEQFF

V gene: TRBV4-3
J gene: TRBJ2-3
clone size: -
CDR3 protein: CASSQGLTGTTDTQYF

V gene: TRBV6-5
J gene: TRBJ2-7
clone size: -
CDR3 protein: CASSRAETGVDEQYF

V gene: TRBV6-5
J gene: TRBJ1-1
clone size: few
CDR3 protein: CASSYGGTEAFF